This TCR beta chain came from a study of T-cell memory formation after mild COVID-19. Study in general: TCR clustering was largely donor specific.

After 5'RACE with constant-segment primers, TCR alpha and TCR beta cDNA libraries carrying sample barcodes and UMIs were obtained. MiXCR was run by TCRdb on the 5' RACE reads, yielding one entry per CDR3 protein. Of a few hundred thousand distinct CDR3 sequences detected, roughly a tenth appear once; the ten largest clones hold approximately 2.8%. The table lists this clonotype with a few counts. Its antigen is not identified. Study results and caveats: The main location of contracting CD4+ clones was CM and EM, and that of contracting CD8+ clones was EMRA. Clones contracting over day 15 to 85 were CD4/CD8 balanced, with later expanders leaning CD4+.

CDR3 length: 13 amino acids. Germline V gene sequence: CDR1 SGHVS, CDR2 FNYEAQ. Between the trimmed V and J ends, which lost 1 base and 4 bases, there was a span of 7 bases. The TCR sequence derives from a man aged 18-30 years who had mild COVID-19 (a few samples of this study predate the infection). Cell type and time point are not known. The sequenced sample was PBMCs or a T cell subset sorted from them (not recorded which). The chain is built from TRBV7-6 and TRBJ1-2; D call uncertain. The CDR3 DNA sequence: TGTGCCAGCAGCTTAGGACCCCGCTATGGCTACACCTTC. Its protein product is CASSLGPRYGYTF.